The subject of this entry is one TCR beta chain. Antigen specificity is unknown. This specimen belongs to a study of cytomegalovirus exposure and HLA in healthy donors. About the research overall: In an early release, HLA-typed donors contributed some 80 million unique TCR sequences.

Germline assignment: CDR1 SGHRS and CDR2 YFSETQ. V gave up 0 bases and J gave up 5 bases; unmatched junction bases: 2. This CDR3 is built from 14 residues. The PCR contained 60 Vbeta and 13 Jbeta primers. Clones were read by immunoSEQ multiplex PCR, and TCRdb kept only the in-frame ones, dropping some. The sample holds 210,000 or so clones; around 83% are singletons and the top ten take about 1.4%. General study findings and limits: The authors listed 150 to 200 TCR beta chains as cytomegalovirus-associated. A highly shared variant cluster was judged a likely technical artifact. Previous analysis showed most TCR beta V segments were productive about 90% or about 30% of the time.

The gene calls are TRBV5-1 and TRBJ2-1, with TRBD2 matching 7 bases. The sequence was obtained from a girl aged 5 to 17 in good health and CMV-seronegative. The sequenced sample consisted of PBMCs. The CDR3 region has the DNA TGCGCCAGCAGCTTGGTTGGGACTAACAATGAGCAGTTCTTC. It translates to CASSLVGTNNEQFF. Looking up the rest from reference TRBV5-1 and TRBJ2-1 gives the full variable domain: KAGVTQTPRYLIKTRGQQVTLSCSPISGHRSVSWYQQTPGQGLQFLFEYFSETQRNKGNFPGRFSGRQFSNSRSEMNVSTLELGDSALYLCASSLVGTNNEQFFGPGTRLTVL.